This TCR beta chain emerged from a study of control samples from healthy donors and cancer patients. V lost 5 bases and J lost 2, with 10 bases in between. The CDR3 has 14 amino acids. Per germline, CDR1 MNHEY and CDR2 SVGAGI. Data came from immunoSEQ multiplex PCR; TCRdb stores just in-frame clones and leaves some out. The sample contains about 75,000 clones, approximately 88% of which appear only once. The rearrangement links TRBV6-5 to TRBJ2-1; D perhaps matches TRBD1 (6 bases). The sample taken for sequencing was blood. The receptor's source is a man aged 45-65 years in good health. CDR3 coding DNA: TGTGCCAGCAGTACCCGGGACACCTACAATGAGCAGTTCTTC. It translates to CASSTRDTYNEQFF.